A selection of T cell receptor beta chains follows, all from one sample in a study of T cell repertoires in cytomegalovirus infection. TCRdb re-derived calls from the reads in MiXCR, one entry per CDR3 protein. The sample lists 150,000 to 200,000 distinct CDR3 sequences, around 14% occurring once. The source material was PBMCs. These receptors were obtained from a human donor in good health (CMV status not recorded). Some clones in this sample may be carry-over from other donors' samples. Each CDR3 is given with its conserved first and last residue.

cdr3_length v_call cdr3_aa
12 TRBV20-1 CSARVVSYEQYF
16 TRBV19 CASISTGREGSDEQFF
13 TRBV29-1 CSVLTTQGETQYF
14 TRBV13 CASSSGQGDQPQHF
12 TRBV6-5 CASSSPKNGYTF
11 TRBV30 CAWGEQETQYF
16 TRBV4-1 CASSQASRTSNQPQHF
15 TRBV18 CASRGDGGAYNEQFF
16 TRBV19 CASSIPIGTGGPGYTF
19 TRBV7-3 CASSLTNAGTSGRVDEQFF
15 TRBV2 CASSYSTGPRDEQYF
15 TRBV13 CASSYRQERGQPQHF
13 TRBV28 CASFRSGKDTQYF
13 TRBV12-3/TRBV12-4 CASSLQPNTEAFF
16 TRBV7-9 CASSPLRDRGHYEQYF
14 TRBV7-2 CASSLAGGYYEQYF
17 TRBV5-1 CASSQAMGLSPYNEQFF
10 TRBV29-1 CSVESPRAFF
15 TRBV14 CASSQGQAMNTEAFF
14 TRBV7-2 CASSLWGLGETQYF
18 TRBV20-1 CSARVVLAGGLRTDTQYF
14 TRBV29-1 CSGGRTGPTDTQYF
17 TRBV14 CASSQDNRGFSYNEQFF
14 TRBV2 CASMGGTGHSPLHF
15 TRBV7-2 CASSSAGRLQETQYF
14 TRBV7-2 CASSINRGPYEQYF
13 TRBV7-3 CASSSREGGGYTF
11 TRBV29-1 CSVGDIYEQYF
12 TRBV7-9 CAAVGRGTEAFF
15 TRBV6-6 CASSWRTGSDYGYTF